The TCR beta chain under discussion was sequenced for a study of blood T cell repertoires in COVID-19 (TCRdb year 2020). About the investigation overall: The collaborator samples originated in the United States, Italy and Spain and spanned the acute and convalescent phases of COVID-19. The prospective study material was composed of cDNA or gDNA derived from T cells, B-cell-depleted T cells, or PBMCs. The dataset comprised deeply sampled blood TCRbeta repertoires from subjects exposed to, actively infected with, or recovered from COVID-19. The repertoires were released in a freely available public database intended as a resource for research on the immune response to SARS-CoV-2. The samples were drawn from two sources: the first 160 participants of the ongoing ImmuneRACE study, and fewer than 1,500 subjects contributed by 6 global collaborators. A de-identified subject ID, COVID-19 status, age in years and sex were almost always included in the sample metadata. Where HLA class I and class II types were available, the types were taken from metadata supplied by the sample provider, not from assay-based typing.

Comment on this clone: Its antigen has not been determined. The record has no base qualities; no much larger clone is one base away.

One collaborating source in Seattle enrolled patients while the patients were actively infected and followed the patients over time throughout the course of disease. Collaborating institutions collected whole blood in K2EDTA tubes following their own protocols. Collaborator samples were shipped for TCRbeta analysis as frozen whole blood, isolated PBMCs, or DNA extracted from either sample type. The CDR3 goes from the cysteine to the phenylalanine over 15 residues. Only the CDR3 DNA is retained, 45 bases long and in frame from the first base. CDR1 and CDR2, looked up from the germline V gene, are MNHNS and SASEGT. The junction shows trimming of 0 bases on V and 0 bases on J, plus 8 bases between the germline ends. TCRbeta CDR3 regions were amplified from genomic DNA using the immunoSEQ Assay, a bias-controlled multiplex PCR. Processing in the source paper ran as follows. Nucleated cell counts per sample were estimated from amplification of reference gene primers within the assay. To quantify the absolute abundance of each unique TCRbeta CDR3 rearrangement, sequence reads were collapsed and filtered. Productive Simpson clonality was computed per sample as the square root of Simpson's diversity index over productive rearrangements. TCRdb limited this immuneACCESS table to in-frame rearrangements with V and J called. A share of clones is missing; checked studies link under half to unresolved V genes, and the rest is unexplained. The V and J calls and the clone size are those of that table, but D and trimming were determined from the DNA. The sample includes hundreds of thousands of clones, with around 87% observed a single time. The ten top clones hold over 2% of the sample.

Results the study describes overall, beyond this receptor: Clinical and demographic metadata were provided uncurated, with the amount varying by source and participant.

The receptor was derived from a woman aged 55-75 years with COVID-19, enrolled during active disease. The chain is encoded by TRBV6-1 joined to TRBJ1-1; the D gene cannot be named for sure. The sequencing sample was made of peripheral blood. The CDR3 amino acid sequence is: CASSEALRVNTEAFF. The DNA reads TGTGCCAGCAGTGAAGCGCTGCGGGTGAACACTGAAGCTTTCTTT.